The sequence of this TCR beta chain was determined in a study of Ad26.COV2.S vaccination and SARS-CoV-2 variants. Repertoires were generated with immunoSEQ multiplex PCR, while TCRdb's copy carries only in-frame clones and drops some. The sample yields around 450,000 clones, over 75% seen once. The treatment: some 19 received Ad26.COV2.S at low or high dose, single or two shots; 5 received placebo; per-sample allocation not given. The study sampled participants on day 63 after the first vaccine or placebo injection. An 18-55-year-old adult in Boston served as donor. Germline-derived CDR1 and CDR2 are MNHEY and SVGEGT. The CDR3 is 14 amino acids. The V and J ends lost 5 bases and 3 bases respectively, with 13 bases between them.

The sequence was collected from a person between 18 and 65 years old who received the Ad26.COV2.S COVID-19 vaccine or a placebo. Sequenced here: peripheral blood, sampled in a trial of Ad26.COV2.S vaccine versus placebo. The V gene is TRBV6-2 or TRBV6-3, the J gene TRBJ1-1; D not certain. CDR3 residues: CASSPREYYTEAFF. CDR3 nucleotide sequence: TGTGCCAGCAGTCCCCGGGAGTACTACACTGAAGCTTTCTTT.